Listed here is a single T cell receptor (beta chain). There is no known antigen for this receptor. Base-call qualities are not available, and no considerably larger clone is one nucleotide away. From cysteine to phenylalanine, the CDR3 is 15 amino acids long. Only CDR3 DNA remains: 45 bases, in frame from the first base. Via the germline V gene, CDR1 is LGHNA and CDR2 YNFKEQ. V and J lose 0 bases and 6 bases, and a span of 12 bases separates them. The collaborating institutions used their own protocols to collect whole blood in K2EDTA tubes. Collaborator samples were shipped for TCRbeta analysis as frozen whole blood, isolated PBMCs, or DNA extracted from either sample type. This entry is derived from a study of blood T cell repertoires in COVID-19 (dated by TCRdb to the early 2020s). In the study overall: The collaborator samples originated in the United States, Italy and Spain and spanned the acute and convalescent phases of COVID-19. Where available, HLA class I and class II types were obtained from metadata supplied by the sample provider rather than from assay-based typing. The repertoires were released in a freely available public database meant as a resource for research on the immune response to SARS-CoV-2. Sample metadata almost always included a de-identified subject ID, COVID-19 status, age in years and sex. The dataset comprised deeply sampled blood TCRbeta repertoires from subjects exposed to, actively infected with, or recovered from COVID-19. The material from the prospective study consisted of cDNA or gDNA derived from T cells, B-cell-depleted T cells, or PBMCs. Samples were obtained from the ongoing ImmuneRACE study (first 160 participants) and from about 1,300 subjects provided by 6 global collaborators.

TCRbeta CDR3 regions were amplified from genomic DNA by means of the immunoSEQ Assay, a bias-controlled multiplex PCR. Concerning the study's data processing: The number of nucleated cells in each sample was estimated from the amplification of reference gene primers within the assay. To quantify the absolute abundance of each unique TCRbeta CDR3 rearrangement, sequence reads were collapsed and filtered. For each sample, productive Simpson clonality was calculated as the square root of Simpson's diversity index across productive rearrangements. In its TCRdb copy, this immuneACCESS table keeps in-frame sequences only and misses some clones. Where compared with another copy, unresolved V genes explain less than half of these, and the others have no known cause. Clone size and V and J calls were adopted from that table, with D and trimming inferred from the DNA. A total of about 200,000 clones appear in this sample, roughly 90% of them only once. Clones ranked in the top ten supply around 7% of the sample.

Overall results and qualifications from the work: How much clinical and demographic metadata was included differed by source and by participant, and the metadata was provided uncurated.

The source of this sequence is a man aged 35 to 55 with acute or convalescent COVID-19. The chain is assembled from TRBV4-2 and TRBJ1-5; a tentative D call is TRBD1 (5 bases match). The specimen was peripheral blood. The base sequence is TGTGCCAGCAGCCAAGATGCTGGGGCCAGTCAGCCCCAGCATTTT. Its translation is CASSQDAGASQPQHF.